The 23 T cell receptor beta chains presented below share a single source sample, sequenced in a study of cytomegalovirus exposure and HLA in healthy donors. The repertoire was sequenced with immunoSEQ multiplex PCR; TCRdb's copy has only in-frame clones and lacks some. The data hold about 220,000 clones, with around nine tenths observed a single time. Sequencing was carried out using PBMCs. The receptors were sampled from a woman between 18 and 29 years old in good health and CMV-seronegative.

The V and J genes are TRBV6-1 and TRBJ2-7, with TRBD1 matching 8 bases. Germline CDR1 reads MNHNS; CDR2 reads SASEGT. Unmatched junction bases numbered 7, after V lost 6 bases and J lost 0 bases. The CDR3 is 15 residues long. CDR3 in amino acids: CASRVTGAPSYEQYF. CDR3 in DNA: TGTGCCAGCAGGGTGACAGGGGCCCCCTCCTACGAGCAGTACTTC.

This chain uses TRBV19 with TRBJ2-3, with D perhaps TRBD1 (5 bases). Trimming cost V 7 bases and J 2 bases, with 10 bases left between them. Germline V gene sequence: CDR1 LNHDA, CDR2 SQIVND (reference sequence). The CDR3 is 13 amino acids. This chain's CDR3 is CASNWGYTDTQYF. Here the CDR3 DNA reads TGTGCCAGTAATTGGGGCTACACAGATACGCAGTATTTT.

V usage is TRBV7-4 and J usage is TRBJ2-2; unclear D gene. This CDR3 is 16 amino acids long. V was pared by 0 bases and J by 5 bases, with 13 bases between. From germline, CDR1 is SGHVT and CDR2 SQSDAQ. The CDR3, as DNA: TGTGCCAGCAGCTTAGCGGGCAAAAATGTTACCGGGGAGCTGTTTTTT. Protein sequence: CASSLAGKNVTGELFF.

The CDR3 coding sequence is TGTGCCAGCAGTGGCGGGGACCTTTACAATGAGCAGTTCTTC. This sequence encodes CASSGGDLYNEQFF. V and J are TRBV27 and TRBJ2-1; D may be TRBD2 (6 bases). From germline, CDR1 is MNHEY and CDR2 SMNVEV (reference sequence). V was shortened by 5 bases and J by 4 bases, with 12 bases between the two germline ends. The CDR3 is made up of 14 amino acids.

The V and J genes are TRBV6-1 and TRBJ2-1; 10 bases align to TRBD2. The CDR3 is 15 amino acids. V lost 5 bases, J lost 8 bases, and 9 bases stayed unmatched. Germline CDR1 is MNHNS and CDR2 is SASEGT. For the CDR3, the DNA is TGTGCCAGCAGTCCTACTAGCGGGAATTCGTATGAGCAGTTCTTC. Translating gives CASSPTSGNSYEQFF.

The genes are TRBV30 and TRBJ2-3; 10 bases line up with TRBD2. Per germline, CDR1 GTSNPN and CDR2 SVGIG (reference sequence). V dropped 1 base and J dropped 3; count of bases not matched to a gene: 7. The CDR3 is 16 amino acids. The chain's CDR3 is CAWSDQAGGPTDTQYF. The CDR3 nucleotides read TGTGCCTGGAGTGATCAAGCGGGAGGGCCAACAGATACGCAGTATTTT.

This clone was found once. V gene TRBV6-1 combines with J gene TRBJ2-1; tentatively, D is TRBD2 (6 bases). The V gene lost 1 base and the J gene lost 14 bases, with 12 bases spanning the gap. The CDR3 runs 12 residues. Germline CDR1 is MNHNS and CDR2 is SASEGT. CDR3: CASSEGDFLEFF. DNA for the CDR3: TGTGCCAGCAGTGAAGGGGACTTTTTGGAGTTCTTC.

The J gene is TRBJ2-7, the V gene TRBV7-9; tentative D call: TRBD2 (6 bases). Germline CDR1 and CDR2: SEHNR and FQNEAQ (reference sequence). The length of the CDR3 is 12 residues. Trimming cost V 6 bases and J 6 bases, with 12 bases left between them. In nucleotides, the CDR3 is TGTGCCAGCAGAGCCGGCGGGACCGAGCAGTACTTC. This codes for CASRAGGTEQYF.

V gene TRBV5-1 combines with J gene TRBJ1-1; D ambiguous. The V end was cut by 0 bases, the J end by 4 bases, with 7 bases between. Germline CDR1 SGHRS, CDR2 YFSETQ. This CDR3 spans 13 amino acids. The chain's CDR3 is CASSLATGTEAFF. The DNA for the CDR3 is TGCGCCAGCAGCTTGGCCACGGGCACTGAAGCTTTCTTT.

As DNA, the CDR3 is TGTGCCAGCAGCTTGTATAGCGTCGGTCTAGCGAGGCATACGCAGTATTTT. This codes for CASSLYSVGLARHTQYF. The chain carries TRBV5-6 and TRBJ2-3, with TRBD2 as a possible D gene (6 bases). Germline V lookup: CDR1 SGHDT, CDR2 YYEEEE. The germline V and J ends were trimmed by 1 base and 7 bases, with 22 bases remaining between them. The CDR3 runs 17 residues. Looking up the rest from reference TRBV5-6 and TRBJ2-3 gives the full variable domain: DAGVTQSPTHLIKTRGQQVTLRCSPKSGHDTVSWYQQALGQGPQFIFQYYEEEERQRGNFPDRFSGHQFPNYSSELNVNALLLGDSALYLCASSLYSVGLARHTQYFGPGTRLTVL.

The chain combines TRBV28 with TRBJ2-2; D gene uncertain. This CDR3 has 15 amino acids. The ends were cut back, 5 bases at V and 3 bases at J, with 13 bases in the middle. Germline CDR1 reads MDHEN; CDR2 reads SYDVKM. The CDR3 nucleotides are TGTGCCAGCAGTCTGGAACAGCAGTACACCGGGGAGCTGTTTTTT. Translation gives CASSLEQQYTGELFF.

The V call is TRBV28, the J call TRBJ1-2, with D perhaps matching TRBD1 (5 bases). The length of the CDR3 is 13 residues. Per germline, CDR1 MDHEN and CDR2 SYDVKM. Trimming removed 4 bases at V and 7 bases at J, with 13 bases between. The CDR3 reads CASSSDSLSGYTF. CDR3 nucleotides: TGTGCCAGCAGTTCAGACAGCCTTTCTGGCTACACCTTC.

This sequence joins TRBV7-2 and TRBJ2-5, with D maybe TRBD1 (5 bases). The V end was cut by 1 base, the J end by 7 bases, with 10 bases between. From germline, CDR1 is SGHTA and CDR2 FQGNSA. The CDR3 is 13 residues long. Here the CDR3 reads CASSLGGAVTQYF. CDR3 DNA: TGTGCCAGCAGCTTAGGGGGCGCAGTGACCCAGTACTTC.

This chain links TRBV30 with TRBJ1-1; possibly TRBD1 for D (5 bases). Trimming removed 5 bases at V and 1 base at J, with 11 bases between. Germline CDR1 reads GTSNPN; CDR2 reads SVGIG (reference sequence). The CDR3 sequence is 13 residues long. The CDR3 is CAWRKDRNTEAFF. In nucleotides, the CDR3 is TGTGCCTGGCGCAAAGACAGGAACACTGAAGCTTTCTTT.

The rearrangement links TRBV27 to TRBJ2-3; D is unclear. Trimming shortened V by 6 bases and J by 1 base, and 11 bases separated the two germline ends. This CDR3 is built from 14 residues. Germline CDR1 and CDR2: MNHEY and SMNVEV (reference sequence). The CDR3: CASSPMAGTDTQYF. The CDR3 coding sequence is TGTGCCAGCAGCCCCATGGCCGGCACAGATACGCAGTATTTT.

The genes are TRBV6-6 and TRBJ2-7; TRBD2 matches 11 bases. The V gene's germline CDR1 is MNHNY and CDR2 SVGAGI (reference sequence). The CDR3 has 14 amino acids. The V gene end was trimmed by 0 bases and the J gene end by 5 bases; junction bases not matched to a gene: 0. The CDR3 region is CASSYSSGRDEQYF. CDR3 in DNA: TGTGCCAGCAGTTACTCTAGCGGGAGGGACGAGCAGTACTTC.

V usage is TRBV18 and J usage is TRBJ1-1; tentative D call: TRBD1 (5 bases). This CDR3 has 16 amino acids. Trimming took off 4 bases at V and 1 base at J, with 16 bases between the two ends. Germline loops: CDR1 KGHSH, CDR2 LQKENI. CDR3: CASSHLPGHPNTEAFF. CDR3 sequence (DNA): TGTGCCAGCTCACACCTACCCGGACACCCGAACACTGAAGCTTTCTTT.

In its sample, this clone was seen once. The CDR3 is CASSSDPGTESAQFF. The CDR3 nucleotides are TGTGCCAGCAGCTCGGACCCCGGGACTGAATCCGCGCAGTTCTTC. V gene TRBV5-4 combines with J gene TRBJ2-1, with a tentative D call TRBD2 (6 bases). The germline CDR1 and CDR2 sequences are SGHNT and YYREEE (reference sequence). V was trimmed by 3 bases and J by 12 bases, leaving 22 bases between them. This CDR3 contains 15 residues.

This clone was counted once. The chain is built from TRBV11-2 and TRBJ2-1; D unclear. The germline gives CDR1 SGHAT, CDR2 FQNNGV. V was shortened by 5 bases and J by 6 bases, with 14 bases between the two germline ends. The CDR3 spans 14 residues. CDR3 sequence (DNA): TGTGCCAGCAGCCGCTTTCCACCGGGCAATGAGCAGTTCTTC. Amino acid sequence: CASSRFPPGNEQFF. The variable domain in full, completed from reference TRBV11-2 and TRBJ2-1, reads EAGVAQSPRYKIIEKRQSVAFWCNPISGHATLYWYQQILGQGPKLLIQFQNNGVVDDSQLPKDRFSAERLKGVDSTLKIQPAKLEDSAVYLCASSRFPPGNEQFFGPGTRLTVL.

The chain joins TRBV6-1 to TRBJ1-3; D is unresolved. Trimming took off 6 bases at V and 0 bases at J, with 12 bases between the two ends. CDR1 is MNHNS and CDR2 is SASEGT in the germline V gene. CDR3 length: 15 amino acids. The CDR3 spells CASSVNSFSGNTIYF. Here the CDR3 DNA reads TGTGCCAGCAGCGTCAACAGTTTCTCTGGAAACACCATATATTTT.

This CDR3 is CASSFSRVSYEQYF. CDR3 sequence (DNA): TGTGCCAGCAGTTTCTCCAGGGTCTCCTACGAGCAGTACTTC. The rearrangement uses TRBV27 and TRBJ2-7, with a weak D call TRBD1 (5 bases). The CDR3 contains 14 residues. Germline CDR1 is MNHEY and CDR2 is SMNVEV (reference sequence). V was shortened by 3 bases and J by 0 bases, with 9 bases between the two germline ends.

The V call is TRBV12-5, the J call TRBJ1-5; D might be TRBD1 (5 bases). Trimming left V 5 bases short and J 7 bases short, with 21 bases between. The CDR3 is 16 amino acids. Germline V CDR1 and CDR2: LGHNT, FRNRAP. CDR3 coding DNA: TGTGCTAGTGGTAGGCCGTCCCAGGGTTTTAGACAGCCCCAGCATTTT. Translated: CASGRPSQGFRQPQHF.

The chain joins TRBV5-4 to TRBJ2-2, with D uncertain. Germline-derived CDR1 and CDR2 are SGHNT and YYREEE (reference sequence). Trimming took off 2 bases at V and 0 bases at J, with 8 bases between the two ends. This CDR3 is built from 15 residues. CDR3 nucleotides: TGTGCCAGCAGCTTTAGGCAGGCGAACACCGGGGAGCTGTTTTTT. Translation gives CASSFRQANTGELFF. The whole variable domain, filled in from reference TRBV5-4 and TRBJ2-2, reads ETGVTQSPTHLIKTRGQQVTLRCSSQSGHNTVSWYQQALGQGPQFIFQYYREEENGRGNFPPRFSGLQFPNYSSELNVNALELDDSALYLCASSFRQANTGELFFGEGSRLTVL.